Listed here are 10 T cell receptor beta chains from one sample, sequenced in a study of cytomegalovirus exposure and HLA in healthy donors. A multiplex PCR was run with 60 Vbeta primers and 13 Jbeta primers. The repertoire was sequenced with immunoSEQ multiplex PCR; TCRdb's copy has only in-frame clones and lacks some. In the table there are approximately 190,000 clones, roughly 76% of which are singletons. The material sequenced was PBMCs. These receptors were taken from a man between 40 and 49 years old in good health and CMV-seropositive.

The gene calls are TRBV6-6 and TRBJ1-2; 8 bases are a match to TRBD1. The CDR3 is made up of 16 amino acids. V lost 1 base and J lost 1; bases outside the gene matches: 5. Per germline, CDR1 MNHNY and CDR2 SVGAGI (reference sequence). CDR3 sequence (DNA): TGTGCCAGCAGTTACTACGGACAGGGCCGTAACTATGGCTACACCTTC. Amino acid sequence: CASSYYGQGRNYGYTF.

This clone was recorded only once. V and J are TRBV10-2 and TRBJ2-7; TRBD2 aligns across 7 bases. The CDR3 runs 13 residues. V shed 1 base, J shed 5 bases, and the junction held 2 bases outside the gene matches. Germline V lookup: CDR1 WSHSY, CDR2 SAAADI. CDR3 loop: CASSELGGNEQYF. The DNA of the CDR3 is TGCGCCAGCAGTGAGTTGGGGGGGAACGAGCAGTACTTC.

The V and J genes are TRBV7-2 and TRBJ2-7; 12 bases fit TRBD1. This CDR3 has 15 amino acids. Germline CDR1 reads SGHTA; CDR2 reads FQGNSA. J was trimmed by 4 bases and V by 5 bases; bases with no gene match: 6. The CDR3 bases are TGTGCCAGCAGCCGAGGGACAGGGGGCGCGTACGAGCAGTACTTC. It encodes CASSRGTGGAYEQYF.

This clone was seen only once. The chain is built from TRBV10-3 and TRBJ2-1; 11 bases fit TRBD2. Germline V CDR1 and CDR2: ENHRY, SYGVKD. Losses at the gene ends were 1 base for V and 13 bases for J; bases not matched to a gene: 9. The CDR3 consists of 15 residues. In DNA form, the CDR3 reads TGTGCCATCAGTGAGTTGCAAGCTAGCGGGGGGTCTCAGTTCTTC. Translation gives CAISELQASGGSQFF.

The rearrangement links TRBV27 to TRBJ2-1; TRBD1 might be the D (6 bases). Trimming took off 7 bases at V and 6 bases at J, with 16 bases between the two ends. Germline V lookup: CDR1 MNHEY, CDR2 SMNVEV (reference sequence). The CDR3 extends over 14 amino acids. In DNA form, the CDR3 reads TGTGCCAGCACCCGGACCCTAGGGGGCAATGAGCAGTTCTTC. Its protein is CASTRTLGGNEQFF.

V is TRBV7-9 and J is TRBJ2-5; the D gene is possibly TRBD1 (5 bases). Germline values: CDR1 SEHNR, CDR2 FQNEAQ (reference sequence). V was trimmed by 5 bases and J by 5 bases, leaving 15 bases between them. The CDR3 totals 14 residues. The CDR3 DNA is TGTGCCAGCAGCCAGATCAGGGAAATGGAGACCCAGTACTTC. Its translation is CASSQIREMETQYF.

V gene TRBV6-1 combines with J gene TRBJ1-1; D unclear. This CDR3 is built from 12 residues. Germline V gene sequence: CDR1 MNHNS, CDR2 SASEGT. V shed 4 bases and J shed 1 base, with 4 bases lying between them. CDR3 region: CASSVQNTEAFF. As DNA, the CDR3 is TGTGCCAGCAGTGTACAGAACACTGAAGCTTTCTTT.

A single count supports this clone. The V call is TRBV7-9, the J call TRBJ2-1; the D gene is possibly TRBD2 (7 bases). Trimming removed 7 bases from V and 7 bases from J, with 20 bases in between. CDR1 and CDR2 from the germline V gene are SEHNR and FQNEAQ (reference sequence). The CDR3 is made up of 15 amino acids. The CDR3 coding sequence is TGTGCCAGCAAGACCGAGAGGACTAGGGGGAATGAGCAGTTCTTC. Translating it yields CASKTERTRGNEQFF.

This clone was seen a few times. The J gene is TRBJ2-1, the V gene TRBV7-3; tentative D call: TRBD1 (6 bases). In germline, CDR1 is SGHTA, CDR2 FQGTGA. The V end was cut by 6 bases, the J end by 8 bases, with 23 bases between. This CDR3 is 16 amino acids long. This CDR3 is CASSLTVAHRVDEQFF. As DNA, the CDR3 is TGTGCCAGCAGTCTAACGGTGGCCCACAGGGTCGATGAGCAGTTCTTC.

This clone has a handful of counts. The chain couples TRBV7-2 to TRBJ2-3, with a possible D match to TRBD1 (6 bases). Per the germline V gene, CDR1 is SGHTA and CDR2 is FQGNSA. Trimming stripped 1 base from V and 2 bases from J, with 13 bases between. The CDR3 length is 16 residues. The CDR3 loop reads CASSLEAGVFTDTQYF. As DNA, the CDR3 is TGTGCCAGCAGCTTAGAAGCAGGGGTCTTCACAGATACGCAGTATTTT.